The next 32 T cell receptor beta chains were all read from a single sample in a study of OX40 agonist ivuxolimab in advanced cancers. Receptor amplification or capture employed the immunoSEQ multiplex PCR assay. Imported from immuneACCESS, the table was reduced by TCRdb to in-frame sequences with V and J called. These copies leave out some clones; in studies compared against another copy, an unresolved V gene accounts for under half, and the cause of the remainder is not known. This sample lists roughly 120,000 clones; about nine tenths were detected once. The biggest ten clones account for 0.27% of the sample. Material: CD4+ or CD8+ T cells sorted from blood, obtained in a trial of the OX40 agonist ivuxolimab. These receptors were taken from an adult with an advanced solid tumor such as melanoma, head and neck, liver or kidney cancer.

The chain is built from TRBV7-9 and TRBJ2-3, with 10 bases fitting TRBD2. The germline gives CDR1 SEHNR, CDR2 FQNEAQ (reference sequence). J gave up 2 bases and V 2 bases, and 7 bases lay outside the gene matches. The CDR3 has 17 amino acids. The CDR3 DNA sequence: TGTGCCAGCAGCTTAATTGTAGCGGGAGGATTCACAGATACGCAGTATTTT. It yields the protein CASSLIVAGGFTDTQYF.

The V and J genes are TRBV19 and TRBJ2-2; D unresolved. Germline V gives CDR1 LNHDA, CDR2 SQIVND (reference sequence). CDR3 length equals 14 residues. Trimming stripped 3 bases from V and 3 bases from J, with 8 bases between. The CDR3 DNA follows: TGTGCCAGTAGTATTAGCATTGACACCGGGGAGCTGTTTTTT. Encoded protein: CASSISIDTGELFF.

This CDR3 is CASSILGMGAENYGYTF. The CDR3 DNA sequence: TGTGCCAGTAGTATACTCGGAATGGGGGCTGAGAACTATGGCTACACCTTC. The genes are TRBV19 and TRBJ1-2; D may be TRBD1 (6 bases). V lost 2 bases and J 2 bases, leaving 18 bases between the germline ends. This CDR3 comprises 17 residues. Germline V CDR1 and CDR2: LNHDA, SQIVND (reference sequence). The whole variable domain, filled in from reference TRBV19 and TRBJ1-2, reads DGGITQSPKYLFRKEGQNVTLSCEQNLNHDAMYWYRQDPGQGLRLIYYSQIVNDFQKGDIAEGYSVSREKKESFPLTVTSAQKNPTAFYLCASSILGMGAENYGYTFGSGTRLTVV.

The V and J genes are TRBV5-1 and TRBJ2-3, with 8 nucleotides matching TRBD2. Germline lookup yields CDR1 SGHRS and CDR2 YFSETQ. The CDR3 is made up of 14 amino acids. After removal of 4 bases from V and 0 bases from J, the junction contained 1 base not matched to a gene. CDR3 loop: CASSREGSTDTQYF. The CDR3 DNA reads TGCGCCAGCAGCCGGGAGGGAAGCACAGATACGCAGTATTTT.

CDR3: CASSPGTANTEAFF. CDR3 DNA: TGTGCCAGCTCGCCAGGGACGGCGAACACTGAAGCTTTCTTT. This chain joins TRBV18 and TRBJ1-1; D may be TRBD1 (5 bases). The CDR3 contains 14 residues. V dropped 6 bases and J dropped 1 base, with 12 bases sitting between them. The germline V gene encodes CDR1 KGHSH and CDR2 LQKENI.

This sequence joins TRBV7-2 and TRBJ2-7; 14 nucleotides line up with TRBD2. The CDR3 consists of 16 residues. The V gene end was trimmed by 5 bases and the J gene end by 4 bases; junction bases not matched to a gene: 7. Per the germline V gene, CDR1 is SGHTA and CDR2 is FQGNSA. CDR3 nucleotide sequence: TGTGCCAGCAGCCCGAGGACTAGCGGGGGGCGGTACGAGCAGTACTTC. Encoded protein: CASSPRTSGGRYEQYF.

This clone is a singleton in its sample. The chain links TRBV9 to TRBJ2-1, with TRBD1 matching over 11 bases. V lost 4 bases, J lost 4 bases, and 10 bases stayed unmatched. In germline, CDR1 is SGDLS, CDR2 YYNGEE. The CDR3 consists of 17 residues. This CDR3 is CASSKLGQGALYNEQFF. The DNA for the CDR3 is TGTGCCAGCAGCAAATTAGGACAGGGGGCCCTATACAATGAGCAGTTCTTC.

This chain uses TRBV14 with TRBJ2-1; 13 nucleotides align to TRBD2. The CDR3 has 14 residues. The V gene end was trimmed by 5 bases and the J gene end by 10 bases; junction bases not matched to a gene: 5. Germline V gives CDR1 SGHDN, CDR2 FVKESK. CDR3 DNA: TGTGCCAGCAGCGGACTAGCGGGAGCGGAGGAGCAGTTCTTC. It codes for CASSGLAGAEEQFF.

This chain uses TRBV27 with TRBJ2-3; the match to TRBD2 covers 8 bases. The trim removed 6 bases at V and 2 bases at J, leaving 10 bases unmatched. CDR1 is MNHEY, CDR2 SMNVEV, per germline (reference sequence). This CDR3 has 16 residues. The CDR3 sequence is CASRARLAGLTDTQYF. CDR3 sequence (DNA): TGTGCCAGCAGAGCTAGGTTAGCGGGACTCACAGATACGCAGTATTTT.

The chain uses TRBV7-3 and TRBJ2-2, with 10 bases matching TRBD2. CDR1 and CDR2 (germline): SGHTA, FQGTGA. The CDR3 length is 15 residues. V lost 4 bases and J lost 6; bases outside the gene matches: 5. The DNA of the CDR3 is TGTGCCAGCAGCTCCCAAGCGGGAGGGGCCGGGGAGCTGTTTTTT. Protein sequence: CASSSQAGGAGELFF.

The chain recombines TRBV7-2 with TRBJ2-3, with D possibly being TRBD2 (6 bases). V gave up 5 bases and J gave up 4 bases, with 10 bases separating them. The CDR3 is 13 amino acids. Germline V CDR1 and CDR2: SGHTA, FQGNSA. CDR3 DNA sequence: TGTGCCAGCAGCCCTAGCGTGGCAGATACGCAGTATTTT. Its translation is CASSPSVADTQYF.

The chain combines TRBV29-1 with TRBJ2-2, with 7 nucleotides matching TRBD1. Germline values: CDR1 SQVTM, CDR2 ANQGSEA. The CDR3 runs to 14 residues. Trimming cost V 5 bases and J 1 base; bases outside gene matches: 4. Written as DNA, the CDR3 is TGCAGCGTTCAAGGACAGGTGAACACCGGGGAGCTGTTTTTT. It yields the protein CSVQGQVNTGELFF.

This chain links TRBV7-8 with TRBJ1-5; D uncertain. The CDR3 extends over 13 amino acids. Deletions cut 1 base from V and 4 bases from J, with 5 bases between. Germline assignment: CDR1 SGHVS and CDR2 FQNEAQ. The CDR3 bases are TGTGCCAGCAGCTTAGGCCTGAATCAGCCCCAGCATTTT. Amino acid sequence: CASSLGLNQPQHF.

Turning to this clone: A read error may produce the germline difference seen at one junction end. The chain recombines TRBV7-9 with TRBJ1-1; D unclear. The CDR3 covers 12 residues. Germline CDR1 reads SEHNR; CDR2 reads FQNEAQ (reference sequence). The DNA for the CDR3 is TGTGCCAGCAGCTCGGTACACACTGAAGCTTCCTTT. It specifies CASSSVHTEASF. Based on the CDR3 plus reference TRBV7-9 and TRBJ1-1, the full variable domain is DTGVSQNPRHKITKRGQNVTFRCDPISEHNRLYWYRQTLGQGPEFLTYFQNEAQLEKSRLLSDRFSAERPKGSFSTLEIQRTEQGDSAMYLCASSSVHTEASFGQGTRLTVV.

V usage is TRBV7-3 and J usage is TRBJ2-3; D is unclear. Trimming cost V 0 bases and J 2 bases, with 9 bases left between them. Germline V gene sequence: CDR1 SGHTA, CDR2 FQGTGA. The CDR3 is made up of 15 amino acids. Written as DNA, the CDR3 is TGTGCCAGCAGCTTAACGGGATCGTACACAGATACGCAGTATTTT. Protein product: CASSLTGSYTDTQYF.

The count of this clone is one. The chain carries TRBV7-3 and TRBJ1-1, with no clear D. This CDR3 comprises 13 residues. Trimming pared 0 bases from V and 4 bases from J, leaving 6 bases between. Per germline, CDR1 SGHTA and CDR2 FQGTGA. This chain's CDR3 is CASSLTGLTEAFF. Written as DNA, the CDR3 is TGTGCCAGCAGCTTAACAGGCCTCACTGAAGCTTTCTTT.

The chain employs TRBV7-9 and TRBJ2-2; D ambiguous. V dropped 2 bases and J dropped 0 bases, with 10 bases sitting between them. The length of the CDR3 is 16 residues. Germline CDR1 reads SEHNR; CDR2 reads FQNEAQ (reference sequence). The CDR3 is CASSLWVPPNTGELFF. The DNA for the CDR3 is TGTGCCAGCAGCTTATGGGTTCCCCCGAACACCGGGGAGCTGTTTTTT.

The rearrangement uses TRBV5-6 and TRBJ2-1; no reliable D call. The CDR3 is 11 residues long. V was trimmed by 4 bases and J by 6 bases, leaving 5 bases between them. Germline lookup yields CDR1 SGHDT and CDR2 YYEEEE. The CDR3 bases are TGTGCCAGCAGCAGGTTCAATGAGCAGTTCTTC. Translation: CASSRFNEQFF. Filled out from reference TRBV5-6 and TRBJ2-1, the complete variable domain reads DAGVTQSPTHLIKTRGQQVTLRCSPKSGHDTVSWYQQALGQGPQFIFQYYEEEERQRGNFPDRFSGHQFPNYSSELNVNALLLGDSALYLCASSRFNEQFFGPGTRLTVL.

The V call is TRBV19, the J call TRBJ1-5; 7 bases are a match to TRBD1. The CDR3 has 15 residues. Unmatched junction bases numbered 7, after V lost 8 bases and J lost 0 bases. CDR1 is LNHDA and CDR2 is SQIVND in the germline V gene (reference sequence). The CDR3 bases are TGTGCCAGTCACCAGGGGGGTTATAGCAATCAGCCCCAGCATTTT. This encodes CASHQGGYSNQPQHF.

This clone was counted once. The genes are TRBV5-5 and TRBJ2-2, with unresolved D. Trimming pared 4 bases from V and 4 bases from J, leaving 11 bases between. The CDR3 has 14 amino acids. CDR1 is SGHKS, CDR2 YYEKEE, per germline (reference sequence). The CDR3 spells CASSPLISTGELFF. The CDR3 nucleotides are TGTGCCAGCAGCCCCCTCATAAGCACCGGGGAGCTGTTTTTT. Full variable domain (rest looked up from reference TRBV5-5 and TRBJ2-2): DAGVTQSPTHLIKTRGQQVTLRCSPISGHKSVSWYQQVLGQGPQFIFQYYEKEERGRGNFPDRFSARQFPNYSSELNVNALLLGDSALYLCASSPLISTGELFFGEGSRLTVL.

This chain uses TRBV11-3 with TRBJ1-1; 9 positions match TRBD1. Germline V gene sequence: CDR1 SGHNT, CDR2 YENEEA. V lost 4 bases to trimming and J lost 0 bases; unmatched junction nucleotides: 6. This CDR3 region has 16 residues. The CDR3 loop reads CASSSRTGALNTEAFF. The CDR3 DNA reads as TGTGCCAGCAGCTCTAGGACAGGGGCCTTGAACACTGAAGCTTTCTTT. Full variable domain (outside the CDR3, taken from reference TRBV11-3 and TRBJ1-1): EAGVVQSPRYKIIEKKQPVAFWCNPISGHNTLYWYLQNLGQGPELLIRYENEEAVDDSQLPKDRFSAERLKGVDSTLKIQPAELGDSAVYLCASSSRTGALNTEAFFGQGTRLTVV.

V gene TRBV6-1 combines with J gene TRBJ2-1; 9 bases match TRBD2. V lost 7 bases and J lost 2; bases outside the gene matches: 6. Germline values: CDR1 MNHNS, CDR2 SASEGT. CDR3 length equals 15 residues. DNA of the CDR3: TGTGCCAGCACGCCTAGCGGGACAACCTACAATGAGCAGTTCTTC. It codes for CASTPSGTTYNEQFF.

This chain connects TRBV2 to TRBJ2-7; no reliable D call. The CDR3 length is 13 residues. V was trimmed by 4 bases and J by 6 bases, leaving 13 bases between them. CDR1 SNHLY and CDR2 FYNNEI come from the germline V gene. The DNA for the CDR3 is TGTGCCAGCAGTGCGACGGCAGCAGGCGAGCAGTACTTC. Its translation: CASSATAAGEQYF.

This rearrangement joins TRBV28 to TRBJ1-4; D gene uncertain. This CDR3 comprises 15 residues. V was cut by 3 bases and J by 5 bases, with 13 bases left in between. From germline, CDR1 is MDHEN and CDR2 SYDVKM. CDR3 sequence reads: CASSFYDRSNEKLFF. As DNA, the CDR3 is TGTGCCAGCAGTTTTTATGACCGCTCGAATGAAAAACTGTTTTTT.

V is TRBV4-3 and J is TRBJ2-1; the D call may be TRBD1 or TRBD2 (5 bases each). This CDR3 comprises 15 residues. Germline CDR1 and CDR2: LGHNA and YSLEER. The ends were cut back, 1 base at V and 8 bases at J, with 15 bases in the middle. DNA for the CDR3: TGCGCCAGCAGCCAAGGCCTCAGGGACGGGGATGAGCAGTTCTTC. Translation gives CASSQGLRDGDEQFF.

The genes are TRBV30 and TRBJ1-3; no definite D call. Trimming took 0 bases from V and 0 from J, leaving 9 bases between them. Germline V gene sequence: CDR1 GTSNPN, CDR2 SVGIG (reference sequence). The CDR3 covers 15 residues. The CDR3 DNA follows: TGTGCCTGGAGTGTACCCAGGTACTCTGGAAACACCATATATTTT. Protein product: CAWSVPRYSGNTIYF. Full variable domain (rest looked up from reference TRBV30 and TRBJ1-3): SQTIHQWPATLVQPVGSPLSLECTVEGTSNPNLYWYRQAAGRGLQLLFYSVGIGQISSEVPQNLSASRPQDRQFILSSKKLLLSDSGFYLCAWSVPRYSGNTIYFGEGSWLTVV.

The V call is TRBV28, the J call TRBJ2-7; D remains unclear. The CDR3 runs 11 residues. Germline loops: CDR1 MDHEN, CDR2 SYDVKM. V lost 7 bases, J lost 3 bases, and 7 bases lay in between. CDR3: CASTSVYEQYF. The DNA for the CDR3 is TGTGCCAGCACAAGCGTCTACGAGCAGTACTTC.

The J gene is TRBJ2-7, the V gene TRBV5-5, with D maybe TRBD1 (6 bases). Trimming stripped 1 base from V and 3 bases from J, with 23 bases between. CDR1 SGHKS and CDR2 YYEKEE come from the germline V gene (reference sequence). The CDR3 totals 18 residues. This CDR3 is CASSLIVTLGTGSYEQYF. CDR3 nucleotides: TGTGCCAGCAGCTTGATAGTAACCCTCGGTACAGGGAGCTACGAGCAGTACTTC.

Only one count was recorded for this clone. The V call is TRBV28, the J call TRBJ2-7; TRBD1 aligns across 10 bases. This CDR3 comprises 14 residues. The ends lost 7 bases at V and 6 bases at J; junction bases unmatched: 9. Germline CDR1 MDHEN, CDR2 SYDVKM. The CDR3 sequence is CASIPRTGGPEQYF. CDR3 sequence (DNA): TGTGCCAGCATCCCCAGGACAGGGGGACCCGAGCAGTACTTC.

V and J are TRBV18 and TRBJ2-7, with TRBD1 matching over 12 bases. V shed 6 bases and J 5 bases; nucleotides not matched to a gene: 8. The germline V gene has CDR1 KGHSH and CDR2 LQKENI. This CDR3 is built from 15 residues. This CDR3 is CASSPRDRGRHEQYF. The CDR3 DNA reads as TGTGCCAGCTCCCCCCGGGACAGGGGGCGCCACGAGCAGTACTTC. The variable domain in full, with the rest retrieved from reference TRBV18 and TRBJ2-7, is NAGVMQNPRHLVRRRGQEARLRCSPMKGHSHVYWYRQLPEEGLKFMVYLQKENIIDESGMPKERFSAEFPKEGPSILRIQQVVRGDSAAYFCASSPRDRGRHEQYFGPGTRLTVT.

V is TRBV6-6 and J is TRBJ1-2; TRBD1 might be the D (5 bases). The V gene lost 5 bases and the J gene lost 4 bases, with 11 bases spanning the gap. Germline lookup yields CDR1 MNHNY and CDR2 SVGAGI (reference sequence). The CDR3 runs 13 residues. The CDR3 loop reads CASSPEGLYGYTF. The CDR3 region has the DNA TGTGCCAGCAGTCCGGAGGGGCTCTATGGCTACACCTTC.

This chain joins TRBV4-3 and TRBJ1-1; 7 bases fit TRBD1. This CDR3 spans 14 amino acids. Germline trimming cut 6 bases from V and 8 bases from J; bases unmatched to any gene: 12. CDR1 and CDR2 (germline): LGHNA, YSLEER. CDR3 sequence: CASSQGGRSGEAFF. In nucleotides, the CDR3 is TGCGCCAGCAGTCAGGGGGGTCGCTCGGGGGAAGCTTTCTTT.